This T cell receptor beta chain was captured by sequencing in a study of blood T cell repertoires in COVID-19. Germline V lookup: CDR1 SGHVS, CDR2 FQNEAQ. The CDR3 is 16 residues long. V lost 4 bases to trimming and J lost 0 bases; unmatched junction nucleotides: 2. Generated by immunoSEQ multiplex PCR, the TCRdb table keeps only in-frame clones and is missing some. The sample has about 340,000 clones, approximately 87% seen once. The chain uses TRBV7-8 and TRBJ2-7; 14 bases map to TRBD2. The clonotype comes from a woman between 50 and 59 years old with COVID-19, enrolled during active disease. The specimen sequenced was peripheral blood. The CDR3 DNA reads as TGTGCCAGCAGCTGGACTAGCGGGAGGAGCTCCTACGAGCAGTACTTC. Its translation is CASSWTSGRSSYEQYF.